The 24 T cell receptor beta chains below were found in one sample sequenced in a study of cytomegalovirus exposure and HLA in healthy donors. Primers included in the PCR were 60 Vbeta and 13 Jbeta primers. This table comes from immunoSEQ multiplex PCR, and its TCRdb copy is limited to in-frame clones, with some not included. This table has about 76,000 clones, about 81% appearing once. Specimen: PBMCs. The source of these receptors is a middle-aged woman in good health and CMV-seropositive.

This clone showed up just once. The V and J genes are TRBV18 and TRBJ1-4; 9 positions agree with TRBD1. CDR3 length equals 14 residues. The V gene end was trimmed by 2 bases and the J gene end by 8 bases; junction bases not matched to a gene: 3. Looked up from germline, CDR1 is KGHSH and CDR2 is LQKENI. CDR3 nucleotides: TGTGCCAGCTCACCAGGACAGGGGAACGAAAAACTGTTTTTT. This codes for CASSPGQGNEKLFF. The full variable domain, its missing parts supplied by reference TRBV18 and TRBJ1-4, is NAGVMQNPRHLVRRRGQEARLRCSPMKGHSHVYWYRQLPEEGLKFMVYLQKENIIDESGMPKERFSAEFPKEGPSILRIQQVVRGDSAAYFCASSPGQGNEKLFFGSGTQLSVL.

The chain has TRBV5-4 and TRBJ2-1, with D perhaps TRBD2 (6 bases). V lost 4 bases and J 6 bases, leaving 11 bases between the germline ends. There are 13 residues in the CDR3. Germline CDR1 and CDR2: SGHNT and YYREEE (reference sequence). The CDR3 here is CASSPGLSNEQFF. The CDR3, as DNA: TGTGCCAGCAGCCCGGGACTCTCCAATGAGCAGTTCTTC.

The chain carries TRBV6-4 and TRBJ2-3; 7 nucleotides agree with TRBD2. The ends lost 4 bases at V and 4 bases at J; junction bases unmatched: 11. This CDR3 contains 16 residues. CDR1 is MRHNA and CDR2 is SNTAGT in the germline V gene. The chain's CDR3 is CASSAGLGEGSDTQYF. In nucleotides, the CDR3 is TGTGCCAGCAGTGCCGGACTAGGGGAGGGTTCAGATACGCAGTATTTT.

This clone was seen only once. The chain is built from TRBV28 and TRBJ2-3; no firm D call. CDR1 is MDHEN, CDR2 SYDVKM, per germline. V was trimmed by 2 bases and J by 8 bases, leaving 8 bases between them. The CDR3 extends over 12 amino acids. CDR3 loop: CASSLLRGTQYF. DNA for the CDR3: TGTGCCAGCAGTTTACTCCGCGGTACGCAGTATTTT.

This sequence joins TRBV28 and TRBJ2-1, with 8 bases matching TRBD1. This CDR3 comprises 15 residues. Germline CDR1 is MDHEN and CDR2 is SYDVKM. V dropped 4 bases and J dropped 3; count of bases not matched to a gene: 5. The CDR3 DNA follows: TGTGCCAGCAGTTCCCAAACAGGGGGCTACAATGAGCAGTTCTTC. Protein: CASSSQTGGYNEQFF.

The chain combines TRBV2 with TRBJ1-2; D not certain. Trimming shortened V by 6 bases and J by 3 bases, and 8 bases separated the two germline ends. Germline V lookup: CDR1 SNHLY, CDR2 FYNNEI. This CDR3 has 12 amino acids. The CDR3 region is CASRREDYGYTF. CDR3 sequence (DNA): TGTGCCAGCAGAAGGGAGGACTATGGCTACACCTTC.

The CDR3 coding sequence is TGCGCCAGCAGCAAACAGACAGGCTACAATGAGCAGTTCTTC. It translates to CASSKQTGYNEQFF. The V and J genes are TRBV5-1 and TRBJ2-1; a weak D match, TRBD1 (6 bases). V was trimmed by 4 bases and J by 3 bases, leaving 11 bases between them. CDR1 is SGHRS and CDR2 is YFSETQ in the germline V gene. The CDR3 is made up of 14 amino acids.

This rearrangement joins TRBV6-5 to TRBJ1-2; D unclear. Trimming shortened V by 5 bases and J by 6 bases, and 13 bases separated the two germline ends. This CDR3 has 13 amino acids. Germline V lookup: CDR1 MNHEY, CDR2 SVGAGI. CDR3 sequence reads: CASSPVRGDGYTF. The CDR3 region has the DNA TGTGCCAGCAGTCCTGTCAGAGGCGATGGCTACACCTTC.

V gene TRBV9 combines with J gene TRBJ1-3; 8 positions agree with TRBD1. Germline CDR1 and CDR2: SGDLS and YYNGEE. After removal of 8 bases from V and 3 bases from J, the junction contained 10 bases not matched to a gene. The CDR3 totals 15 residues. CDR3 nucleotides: TGTGCCAGACAGGGGGAGCCTTTCTTTGGAAACACCATATATTTT. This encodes CARQGEPFFGNTIYF.

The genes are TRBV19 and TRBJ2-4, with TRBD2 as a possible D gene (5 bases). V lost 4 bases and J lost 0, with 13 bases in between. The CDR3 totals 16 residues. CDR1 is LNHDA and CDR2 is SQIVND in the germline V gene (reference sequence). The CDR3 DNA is TGTGCCAGTAGTAATCCGGCGGAGGCAGCCAAAAACATTCAGTACTTC. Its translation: CASSNPAEAAKNIQYF.

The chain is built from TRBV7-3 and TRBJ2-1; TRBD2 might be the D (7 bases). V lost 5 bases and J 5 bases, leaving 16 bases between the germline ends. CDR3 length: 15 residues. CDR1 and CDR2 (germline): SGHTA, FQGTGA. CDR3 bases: TGTGCCAGCAGCCTTGGGGGCGGGGGTCACAATGAGCAGTTCTTC. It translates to CASSLGGGGHNEQFF. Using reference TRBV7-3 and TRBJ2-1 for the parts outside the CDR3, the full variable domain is GAGVSQTPSNKVTEKGKYVELRCDPISGHTALYWYRQSLGQGPEFLIYFQGTGAADDSGLPNDRFFAVRPEGSVSTLKIQRTERGDSAVYLCASSLGGGGHNEQFFGPGTRLTVL.

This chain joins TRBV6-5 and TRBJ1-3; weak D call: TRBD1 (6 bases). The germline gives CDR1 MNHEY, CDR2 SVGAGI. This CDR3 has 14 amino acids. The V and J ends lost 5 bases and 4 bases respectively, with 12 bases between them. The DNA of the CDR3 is TGTGCCAGCAGTCCCAGGGGTCCCGGAAACACCATATATTTT. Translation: CASSPRGPGNTIYF.

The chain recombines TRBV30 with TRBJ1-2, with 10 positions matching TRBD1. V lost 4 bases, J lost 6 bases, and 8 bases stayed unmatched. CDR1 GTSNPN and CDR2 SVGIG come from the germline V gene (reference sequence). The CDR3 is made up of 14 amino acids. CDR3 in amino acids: CAWNPGTGEDGYTF. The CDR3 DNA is TGTGCCTGGAATCCCGGGACAGGGGAGGATGGCTACACCTTC. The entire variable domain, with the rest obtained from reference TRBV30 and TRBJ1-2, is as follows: SQTIHQWPATLVQPVGSPLSLECTVEGTSNPNLYWYRQAAGRGLQLLFYSVGIGQISSEVPQNLSASRPQDRQFILSSKKLLLSDSGFYLCAWNPGTGEDGYTFGSGTRLTVV.

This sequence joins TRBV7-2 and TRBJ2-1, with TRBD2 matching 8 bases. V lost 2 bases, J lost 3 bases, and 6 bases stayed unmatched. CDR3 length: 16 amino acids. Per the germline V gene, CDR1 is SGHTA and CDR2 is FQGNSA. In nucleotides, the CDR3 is TGTGCCAGCAGCTTATCCTACGGGGGGGTCTACAATGAGCAGTTCTTC. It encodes CASSLSYGGVYNEQFF.

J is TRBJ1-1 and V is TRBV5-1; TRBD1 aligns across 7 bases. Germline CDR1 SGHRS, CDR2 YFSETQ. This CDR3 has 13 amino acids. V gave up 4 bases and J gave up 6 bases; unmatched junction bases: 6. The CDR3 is CASSTQGTAEAFF. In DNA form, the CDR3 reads TGCGCCAGCAGCACTCAGGGGACAGCTGAAGCTTTCTTT.

CDR3 in DNA: TGCGCCAGCAGTCGGACAGGGGTTGCCACTGAAGCTTTCTTT. Translation: CASSRTGVATEAFF. V usage is TRBV5-1 and J usage is TRBJ1-1; 9 nucleotides agree with TRBD1. V lost 5 bases and J lost 4; bases outside the gene matches: 6. The CDR3 spans 14 residues. Germline assignment: CDR1 SGHRS and CDR2 YFSETQ.

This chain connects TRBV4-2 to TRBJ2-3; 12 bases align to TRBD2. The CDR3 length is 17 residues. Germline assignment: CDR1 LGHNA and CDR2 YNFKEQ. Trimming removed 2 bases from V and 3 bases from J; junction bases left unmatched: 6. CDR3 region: CASSQWLAGGTTDTQYF. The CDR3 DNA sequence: TGTGCCAGCAGCCAATGGCTAGCGGGGGGGACAACAGATACGCAGTATTTT.

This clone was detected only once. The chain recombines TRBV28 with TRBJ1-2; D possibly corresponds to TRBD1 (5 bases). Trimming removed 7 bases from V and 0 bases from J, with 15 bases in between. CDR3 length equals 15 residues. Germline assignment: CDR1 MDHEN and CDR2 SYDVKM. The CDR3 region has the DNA TGTGCCAGCACCTCGCCGGGCAGGGCTAACTATGGCTACACCTTC. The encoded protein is CASTSPGRANYGYTF.

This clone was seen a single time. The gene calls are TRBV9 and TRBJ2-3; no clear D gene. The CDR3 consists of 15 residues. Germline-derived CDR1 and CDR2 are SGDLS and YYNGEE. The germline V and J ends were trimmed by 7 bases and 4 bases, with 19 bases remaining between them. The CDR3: CASRPPGSRADTQYF. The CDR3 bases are TGTGCCAGCCGACCTCCGGGTTCCCGGGCAGATACGCAGTATTTT.

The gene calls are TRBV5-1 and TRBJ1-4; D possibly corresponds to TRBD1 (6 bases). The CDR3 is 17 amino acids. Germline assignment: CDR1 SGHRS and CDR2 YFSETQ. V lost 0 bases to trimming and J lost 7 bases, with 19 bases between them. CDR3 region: CASSLEGSGGAGEKLFF. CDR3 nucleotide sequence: TGCGCCAGCAGCTTGGAGGGGTCGGGGGGCGCCGGTGAAAAACTGTTTTTT.

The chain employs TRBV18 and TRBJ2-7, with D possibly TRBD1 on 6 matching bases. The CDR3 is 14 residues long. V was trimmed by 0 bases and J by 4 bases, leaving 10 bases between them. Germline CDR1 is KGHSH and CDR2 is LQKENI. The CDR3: CASSPPGRGYEQYF. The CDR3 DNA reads TGTGCCAGCTCACCACCGGGCAGGGGATACGAGCAGTACTTC.

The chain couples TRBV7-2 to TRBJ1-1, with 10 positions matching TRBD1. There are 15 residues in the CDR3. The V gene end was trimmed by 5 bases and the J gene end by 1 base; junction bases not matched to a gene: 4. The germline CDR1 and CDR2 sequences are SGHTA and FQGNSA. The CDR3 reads CASSVGTGENTEAFF. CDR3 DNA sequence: TGTGCCAGCAGCGTCGGGACAGGGGAGAACACTGAAGCTTTCTTT. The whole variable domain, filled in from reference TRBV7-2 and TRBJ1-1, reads GAGVSQSPSNKVTEKGKDVELRCDPISGHTALYWYRQSLGQGLEFLIYFQGNSAPDKSGLPSDRFSAERTGGSVSTLTIQRTQQEDSAVYLCASSVGTGENTEAFFGQGTRLTVV.

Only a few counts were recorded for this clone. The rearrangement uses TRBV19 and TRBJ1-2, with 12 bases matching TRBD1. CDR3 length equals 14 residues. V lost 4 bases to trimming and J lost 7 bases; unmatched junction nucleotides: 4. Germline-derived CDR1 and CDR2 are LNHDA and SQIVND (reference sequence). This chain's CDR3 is CASSRDRGHFGYTF. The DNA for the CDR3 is TGTGCCAGTAGTAGGGACAGGGGGCATTTTGGCTACACCTTC.

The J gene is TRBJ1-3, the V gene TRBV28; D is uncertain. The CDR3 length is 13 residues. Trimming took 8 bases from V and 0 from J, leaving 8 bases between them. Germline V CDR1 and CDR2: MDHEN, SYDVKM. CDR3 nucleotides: TGTGCCAGCCGCGACAACTCTGGAAACACCATATATTTT. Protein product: CASRDNSGNTIYF. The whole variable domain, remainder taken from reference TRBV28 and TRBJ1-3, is DVKVTQSSRYLVKRTGEKVFLECVQDMDHENMFWYRQDPGLGLRLIYFSYDVKMKEKGDIPEGYSVSREKKERFSLILESASTNQTSMYLCASRDNSGNTIYFGEGSWLTVV.